Below, 20 T cell receptor beta chains from the same sample are listed, as sequenced in a study of blood T cell repertoires in COVID-19. Assay used: immunoSEQ multiplex PCR; TCRdb lists only in-frame clones, some missing. This sample has 250,000 or so clones, with approximately 90% found just once. Source material: peripheral blood. The receptor source for this set is a man younger than 45 with COVID-19, enrolled during active disease.

The V gene is TRBV7-3, the J gene TRBJ2-3; no reliable D call. Germline V gene data show CDR1 as SGHTA and CDR2 as FQGTGA. This CDR3 contains 15 residues. Trimming removed 5 bases from V and 1 base from J, with 13 bases in between. The CDR3 region has the DNA TGTGCCAGCAGCCAATACTTTGGTGGCACAGATACGCAGTATTTT. Translated: CASSQYFGGTDTQYF.

DNA of the CDR3: TGTGCCAGCAGTGAACTAGCGGGAGTATCCTACGAGCAGTACTTC. It translates to CASSELAGVSYEQYF. V usage is TRBV6-1 and J usage is TRBJ2-7, with 10 bases lining up with TRBD2. Germline V CDR1 and CDR2: MNHNS, SASEGT. J gave up 1 base and V 2 bases, and 2 bases lay outside the gene matches. This CDR3 has 15 residues.

The table lists this clone with a few counts. The V call is TRBV5-5, the J call TRBJ1-5, with 7 bases that match TRBD1. This CDR3 spans 17 amino acids. The germline gives CDR1 SGHKS, CDR2 YYEKEE (reference sequence). Unmatched junction bases numbered 6, after V lost 0 bases and J lost 0 bases. CDR3 in DNA: TGTGCCAGCAGCTTGGGACAGGGAATTTATAGCAATCAGCCCCAGCATTTT. This translates into CASSLGQGIYSNQPQHF.

A single count supports this clone. The V gene is TRBV5-1, the J gene TRBJ1-6; D remains ambiguous. Per germline, CDR1 SGHRS and CDR2 YFSETQ. CDR3 length: 17 residues. V was pared by 0 bases and J by 6 bases, with 16 bases between. The DNA of the CDR3 is TGCGCCAGCAGCTTGGGGCTTTGGACGCGGGGTAATTCACCCCTCCACTTT. Amino acid sequence: CASSLGLWTRGNSPLHF.

This chain joins TRBV21-1 and TRBJ1-2; the table's D gene call, TRBD1, was not cross checked with the DNA. TRBV21-1 is termed a pseudogene. There are 16 residues in the CDR3. The CDR3 DNA reads TGTGCCAGCAGCCCCATAAACGGGACAGGGCTCTATGGCTACACCTTC. This encodes CASSPINGTGLYGYTF.

The chain employs TRBV11-2 and TRBJ2-7; 7 bases align to TRBD2. V gave up 5 bases and J gave up 1 base; unmatched junction bases: 2. The CDR3 has 13 residues. Germline V CDR1 and CDR2: SGHAT, FQNNGV. In nucleotides, the CDR3 is TGTGCCAGCAGCGAGGGACTATCCTACGAGCAGTACTTC. It encodes CASSEGLSYEQYF.

The chain is built from TRBV15 and TRBJ1-6; D is ambiguous. Per the germline V gene, CDR1 is LNHNV and CDR2 is YYDKDF (reference sequence). The germline V and J ends were trimmed by 3 bases and 5 bases, with 8 bases remaining between them. This CDR3 has 14 residues. This CDR3 reads CATSRVRNNSPLHF. The CDR3 DNA reads as TGTGCCACCAGCAGGGTGAGGAATAATTCACCCCTCCACTTT.

The V call is TRBV6-1, the J call TRBJ1-5; D is unclear. Germline values: CDR1 MNHNS, CDR2 SASEGT. The CDR3 extends over 19 amino acids. Trimming stripped 4 bases from V and 2 bases from J, with 24 bases between. CDR3 sequence: CASSAWPEGLSRGNQPQHF. Written as DNA, the CDR3 is TGTGCCAGCAGTGCTTGGCCGGAGGGCCTTAGTAGGGGCAATCAGCCCCAGCATTTT.

V is TRBV5-1 and J is TRBJ2-7, with TRBD1 identical over 12 bases. This CDR3 has 17 amino acids. Germline CDR1 SGHRS, CDR2 YFSETQ. Unmatched junction bases numbered 12, after V lost 2 bases and J lost 6 bases. CDR3 bases: TGCGCCAGCAGCTTTACAAGCACCGGGACAGGGGGCAGCGAGCAGTACTTC. This sequence encodes CASSFTSTGTGGSEQYF.

The chain links TRBV24-1 to TRBJ2-1, with a possible D match to TRBD2 (6 bases). V lost 4 bases and J lost 1, with 10 bases in between. CDR1 KGHDR and CDR2 SFDVKD come from the germline V gene. The CDR3 contains 15 residues. CDR3 nucleotides: TGTGCCACCAGTGACATGGGAGGTTCCTACAATGAGCAGTTCTTC. Translation gives CATSDMGGSYNEQFF.

This chain joins TRBV6-2 or TRBV6-3 and TRBJ1-1; D is uncertain. The CDR3 spans 13 residues. Germline-derived CDR1 and CDR2 are MNHEY and SVGEGT. V was trimmed by 6 bases and J by 10 bases, leaving 18 bases between them. This CDR3 is CASSTRNAVSAFF. CDR3 DNA sequence: TGTGCCAGCAGCACCCGGAATGCGGTTTCAGCTTTCTTT.

This clone was seen a single time. V and J are TRBV5-4 and TRBJ1-1, with TRBD1 identical over 8 bases. This CDR3 comprises 19 residues. CDR1 is SGHNT, CDR2 YYREEE, per germline (reference sequence). The V and J ends lost 4 bases and 4 bases, in that order; junction bases with no gene match: 21. The CDR3 here is CASSPGLTTGAGGGTEAFF. The CDR3 DNA sequence: TGTGCCAGCAGCCCGGGGTTGACGACAGGGGCAGGTGGTGGCACTGAAGCTTTCTTT.

This sequence joins TRBV2 and TRBJ2-1; D not resolved. V lost 6 bases, J lost 7 bases, and 10 bases lay in between. Germline loops: CDR1 SNHLY, CDR2 FYNNEI. There are 12 residues in the CDR3. CDR3 bases: TGTGCCAGCAGAGAGAGAGGAAATGAGCAGTTCTTC. This gives the protein CASRERGNEQFF.

The chain is built from TRBV5-1 and TRBJ2-5, with 9 bases that match TRBD2. CDR1 SGHRS and CDR2 YFSETQ come from the germline V gene. The trim removed 4 bases at V and 4 bases at J, leaving 11 bases unmatched. The CDR3 consists of 16 residues. DNA of the CDR3: TGCGCCAGCAGCCTCGGGGTGGCGGGGGGGCCAGAGACCCAGTACTTC. Protein sequence: CASSLGVAGGPETQYF.

This chain connects TRBV9 to TRBJ1-2, with 8 positions matching TRBD1. J gave up 5 bases and V 0 bases, and 3 bases lay outside the gene matches. This CDR3 has 14 amino acids. Germline CDR1 and CDR2: SGDLS and YYNGEE. The CDR3 DNA reads as TGTGCCAGCAGCGTAGTGACAGGGGAATATGGCTACACCTTC. It is translated as CASSVVTGEYGYTF.

This CDR3 is CASSLGLWGGFSTEAFF. CDR3 bases: TGTGCCAGCAGCTTGGGCCTATGGGGGGGGTTTAGCACTGAAGCTTTCTTT. The rearrangement links TRBV5-4 to TRBJ1-1; TRBD1 is a possible D gene (5 bases). CDR1 and CDR2 from the germline V gene are SGHNT and YYREEE (reference sequence). Trimming pared 0 bases from V and 4 bases from J, leaving 19 bases between. CDR3 size: 17 residues. The full variable domain, completed using reference TRBV5-4 and TRBJ1-1, is ETGVTQSPTHLIKTRGQQVTLRCSSQSGHNTVSWYQQALGQGPQFIFQYYREEENGRGNFPPRFSGLQFPNYSSELNVNALELDDSALYLCASSLGLWGGFSTEAFFGQGTRLTVV.

V usage is TRBV6-2 or TRBV6-3 and J usage is TRBJ2-1; TRBD2 aligns across 8 bases. V dropped 3 bases and J dropped 8; count of bases not matched to a gene: 15. The CDR3 runs 17 residues. CDR1 and CDR2 (germline): MNHEY, SVGEGT. The DNA for the CDR3 is TGTGCCAGCAGTTATATCGGGAGGGAACTTGCAGTCGATGAGCAGTTCTTC. This encodes CASSYIGRELAVDEQFF.

This chain links TRBV30 with TRBJ2-7; D remains unclear. This CDR3 contains 12 residues. The germline V gene encodes CDR1 GTSNPN and CDR2 SVGIG (reference sequence). With 0 bases removed from V and 2 bases from J, the gap between germline ends came to 5 bases. The CDR3 is CAWSVRTYEQYF. As DNA, the CDR3 is TGTGCCTGGAGTGTTCGTACCTACGAGCAGTACTTC.

This clone was observed a single time. The chain combines TRBV18 with TRBJ1-1, with TRBD1 identical over 7 bases. The CDR3 contains 15 residues. After removal of 5 bases from V and 0 bases from J, the junction contained 6 bases not matched to a gene. The germline V gene encodes CDR1 KGHSH and CDR2 LQKENI. The CDR3 region is CASSNGQAVNTEAFF. DNA of the CDR3: TGTGCCAGCTCAAACGGACAGGCAGTGAACACTGAAGCTTTCTTT.

The chain recombines TRBV19 with TRBJ2-3, with 11 bases that match TRBD2. V was clipped by 3 bases and J by 4 bases; unmatched bases: 3. Germline loops: CDR1 LNHDA, CDR2 SQIVND (reference sequence). The CDR3 is 15 residues long. CDR3 amino acids: CASSITSGGSDTQYF. Written as DNA, the CDR3 is TGTGCCAGTAGTATTACTAGCGGGGGATCAGATACGCAGTATTTT.